This T cell receptor beta chain originates from a study of vaccination effects on CD4 cells after COVID-19. Antigen-specific CD4+ T cells were expanded with viral peptide pools in the ViraFEST assay before sequencing. Upon completion of about ten days in culture, CD4+ T cells were isolated. Vaccinees lacked prior SARS-CoV-2 infection and tested negative for nucleocapsid antibodies. V was cut by 0 bases and J by 7 bases, with 7 bases left in between. The CDR3 contains 13 residues. Germline lookup yields CDR1 LGHNT and CDR2 FRNRAP. Remarks on this clone: Its matching antigen is unknown.

Profiled with immunoSEQ multiplex PCR; TCRdb holds only in-frame clones, not every one. The data show 35,000 to 50,000 clones, roughly 72% seen once. This receptor was obtained from a human donor who received a COVID-19 vaccine. The genes are TRBV12-5 and TRBJ2-1; D is perhaps TRBD1 (5 bases). The specimen comprised CD4+ T cells from PBMCs cultured with SARS-CoV-2 spike peptides, sampled before COVID-19 vaccination. CDR3 bases: TGTGCTAGTGGTTTGGTTAGGGGAAATGAGCAGTTCTTC. It codes for CASGLVRGNEQFF.